This T cell receptor (beta chain) was profiled in a study of TIL therapy for anti-PD-1-resistant metastatic lung cancer (TCRdb year 2021). Regarding the research as a whole: Enrolled patients had a median age of around 50 years (range 38-75) and a median tumor PD-L1 proportion score of around 6%. Most of the cohort had lung adenocarcinoma, four tumors were EGFR-mutant and two were ALK-rearranged, and half of the patients were current or former smokers. Across the cohort, whole-exome sequencing showed a median non-synonymous tumor mutation burden of about 1.5 mutations per megabase. T cell receptor beta sequencing of tumor and peripheral blood was used to follow clonotypes across the tumor, the expanded TIL product and serial blood samples.

What this sample's time point label stands for: pre-treatment sample, taken before nivolumab and TIL therapy. The baseline tumor samples were excised metastases, mostly pleural nodules or supraclavicular lymph nodes, taken from the same resection that was used to grow TIL. Before any PD-1/PD-L1 blockade was given, tumors were harvested, nivolumab was then administered, and patients who progressed went on to receive lymphodepletion, an infusion of expanded TIL, and IL-2. Between late 2017 and January 2020, a dual-center phase I trial enrolled adults who had stage 4 NSCLC. Samples were obtained from a single-arm, open-label phase I trial in which tumor-infiltrating lymphocyte therapy with nivolumab was evaluated in advanced non-small cell lung cancer. Parts of each resected tumor were snap-frozen in liquid nitrogen and kept at -80 degrees C. Tumor regions of interest were selected on H&E sections by laser-capture macrodissection, were pulverized into around 14 mg aliquots, and were extracted with Qiagen Allprep kits.

On the study overall, not on this receptor specifically: Clonal turnover during TIL culture was high, and many clones enriched in the product were not detected in the baseline tumor, suggesting clonal contraction rather than faithful expansion. The study protocol defined all tumor marker inferences as exploratory. Higher clonality and lower diversity were observed in expanded TIL cultures than in baseline intratumoral T cells (median clonality roughly 6.3% vs 31%, p < 0.0001). Because the cohort was highly selected, with more treatment-naive, never-smoker and oncogene-addicted patients than is typical, generalizability is limited.

TCR beta CDR3 regions were amplified from genomic DNA with the immunoSEQ v3 hsTCRB kit using bias-controlled multiplex PCR. The TCR libraries were sequenced on an Illumina NextSeq 500 to 2 million to 2.5 million read pairs for survey level or about 4.5-6 million read pairs for deep level. The authors' analysis ran thus. V, D and J genes were assigned, non-productive sequences were removed, and clonality was reported by immunoSEQ Analyzer software. Repertoires of infused TIL and blood were compared using productive Simpson clonality and the Morisita overlap index of productive TRB rearrangements. TCRdb limited this immuneACCESS table to in-frame rearrangements with V and J called. A share of clones is missing; checked studies link under half to unresolved V genes, and the rest is unexplained. The V and J calls and the clone size are those of that table, but D and trimming were determined from the DNA. Counted in this sample were 95,000 or so clones; roughly 65% of them appeared once. Jointly, the top ten make up approximately 9.9% of the sample.

In its sample, this clone was seen a few times. Which antigen it targets is not known. Base quality data are lacking; no much larger clone is found one base away. This TCR came from a person aged 30 to 80 with non-small cell lung cancer. The starting material was tumor tissue, obtained at baseline.

The nucleotides are TGTGCCAGCAAGTCTTACCAAGCCAAAAACATTCAGTACTTC. The resulting protein is CASKSYQAKNIQYF. The chain links TRBV5-8 with TRBJ2-4, with the identity of the D gene unclear. The junction shows trimming of 6 bases on V and 0 bases on J, plus 10 bases between the germline ends. Its CDR3 holds 14 amino acids, cysteine through phenylalanine. The kept DNA is CDR3 alone, 42 bases in frame from the first base. CDR1 is given as SGHTS and CDR2 as YDEGEE, both from the germline V gene.